This TCR beta chain appears in the sequencing data of a study of blood T cell repertoires in COVID-19. Study overall: There were acute and convalescent COVID-19 samples, and they came from the United States, Italy and Spain. The cDNA or gDNA used as material had been derived from T cells, B-cell-depleted T cells, or PBMCs.

The authors' processing: Reference gene primer amplification gave estimated nucleated cell counts. The method was immunoSEQ multiplex PCR; TCRdb's version includes in-frame clones alone and lacks a portion of them. The DNA was the basis for D and trimming; V, J and clone size are from that table. Of some 80,000 clones in the sample, under 90% were seen once. There are 14 residues in the CDR3. CDR1 is WSHSY, CDR2 SAAADI, per germline. The J segment lost 4 bases and the V segment lost 6 bases, leaving 7 bases of the junction unmatched. Sequencing was performed on peripheral blood. The source is a woman aged 35 to 49 with active or convalescent COVID-19. The chain carries TRBV10-2 and TRBJ2-5; 8 nucleotides match TRBD1. The CDR3 protein is CASRSGGGRETQYF. The CDR3 DNA sequence: TGCGCCAGCAGATCAGGGGGCGGTAGAGAGACCCAGTACTTC.